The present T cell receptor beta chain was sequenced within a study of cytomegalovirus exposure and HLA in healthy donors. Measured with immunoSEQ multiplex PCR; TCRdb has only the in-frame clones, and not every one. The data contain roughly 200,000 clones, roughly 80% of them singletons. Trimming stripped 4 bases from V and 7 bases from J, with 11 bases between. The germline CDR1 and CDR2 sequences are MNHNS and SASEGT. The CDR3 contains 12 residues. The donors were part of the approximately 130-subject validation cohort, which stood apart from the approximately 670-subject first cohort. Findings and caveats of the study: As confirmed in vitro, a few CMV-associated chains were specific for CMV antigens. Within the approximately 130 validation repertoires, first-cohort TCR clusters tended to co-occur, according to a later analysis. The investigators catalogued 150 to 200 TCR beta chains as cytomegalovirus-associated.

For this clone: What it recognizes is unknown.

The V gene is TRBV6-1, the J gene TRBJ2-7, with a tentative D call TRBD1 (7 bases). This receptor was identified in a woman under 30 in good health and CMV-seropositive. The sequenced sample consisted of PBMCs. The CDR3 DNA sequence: TGTGCCAGCAGTGTGCAGGGGGGAGAGCAGTACTTC. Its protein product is CASSVQGGEQYF.